This T cell receptor (beta chain) is from a study of immune evolution from preneoplasia to lung adenocarcinoma. In the study overall: HLA loss of heterozygosity: over 5.5% AIS, about 15% MIA, about 32% ADC, none AAH.

Resections took place in Japan or China from 2014 to 2017. Points from the study as a whole: Normal lung had the highest top T cell clone frequencies. Later-stage lesions appeared to have more T cells, more diversity, less clonality.

Of note for this clone: Its target is unknown.

Sequencing was performed with immunoSEQ multiplex PCR; in TCRdb, only in-frame clones are kept and a portion is missing. The repertoire consists of about 41,000 clones, with around 79% occurring once and the leading ten covering around 4.6%. Germline V gene lookup returns CDR1 LGHNA and CDR2 YNFKEQ. Deletions cut 0 bases from V and 4 bases from J, with 8 bases between. The CDR3 runs to 14 residues. The specimen was FFPE invasive lung adenocarcinoma tissue. The TCR was taken from a person between 55 and 69 years old with lung adenocarcinoma. This rearrangement joins TRBV4-2 to TRBJ2-3; no clear D gene. The CDR3 DNA reads as TGTGCCAGCAGCCAAGACGAGTTAGCAGATACGCAGTATTTT. Translating it yields CASSQDELADTQYF.